This is a list of T cell receptor beta chains from one sample in a study of cytomegalovirus exposure and HLA in healthy donors. The repertoire was sequenced with immunoSEQ multiplex PCR; TCRdb's copy has only in-frame clones and lacks some. The profile covers about 130,000 clones, with about 88% appearing a single time and roughly 1.2% taken by the ten largest. The specimen sequenced was PBMCs. These receptors all stem from a woman younger than 30 in good health and CMV-seronegative. Each CDR3 is given with its conserved first and last residue. The D gene is left open where the match is weak. The listing skips clone size in some rows; elsewhere it reads once, few, many or a size class.

size: NA
J: TRBJ1-1
length: 15
D: NA
V: TRBV1
CDR3: CTSSQADRGNSEAFF
DNA: TGCACCAGCAGCCAAGCAGACAGGGGGAACTCTGAAGCTTTCTTT

size: once
J: TRBJ2-7
length: 15
D: TRBD1
V: TRBV6-5
CDR3: CASSYGQGARNEQYF
DNA: TGTGCCAGCAGTTACGGGCAGGGGGCTCGGAACGAGCAGTACTTC

size: NA
J: TRBJ1-1
length: 13
D: NA
V: TRBV5-1
CDR3: CASSLDRDTEAFF
DNA: TGCGCCAGCAGCTTGGACAGGGACACTGAAGCTTTCTTT

size: NA
J: TRBJ2-1
length: 14
D: TRBD2
V: TRBV5-4
CDR3: CASSPAGPRNEQFF
DNA: TGTGCCAGCAGCCCAGCGGGACCCCGGAATGAGCAGTTCTTC

size: NA
J: TRBJ2-1
length: 18
D: TRBD2
V: TRBV9
CDR3: CASSLRGSGGASYNEQFF
DNA: TGTGCCAGCAGCCTCCGGGGTAGCGGGGGGGCCTCCTACAATGAGCAGTTCTTC

size: NA
J: TRBJ1-6
length: 20
D: NA
V: TRBV21-1
CDR3: CASSARLGTGKSSYNSPLHF
DNA: TGTGCCAGCAGCGCTCGACTTGGGACAGGGAAAAGCTCCTATAATTCACCCCTCCACTTT

size: NA
J: TRBJ2-2
length: 15
D: NA
V: TRBV9
CDR3: CASSAWGEITGELFF
DNA: TGTGCCAGCAGTGCTTGGGGGGAGATCACCGGGGAGCTGTTTTTT

size: NA
J: TRBJ2-5
length: 15
D: TRBD1
V: TRBV18
CDR3: CASSPAPGGLETQYF
DNA: TGTGCCAGCTCACCAGCCCCAGGGGGCCTGGAGACCCAGTACTTC

size: NA
J: TRBJ2-5
length: 15
D: NA
V: TRBV5-1
CDR3: CASSLAGVPQETQYF
DNA: TGCGCCAGCAGCTTGGCGGGGGTGCCACAAGAGACCCAGTACTTC

size: few
J: TRBJ2-1
length: 15
D: TRBD2
V: TRBV2
CDR3: CASSDRSGGAHEQFF
DNA: TGTGCCAGCAGTGATAGGAGCGGGGGGGCCCATGAGCAGTTCTTC

size: NA
J: TRBJ2-7
length: 14
D: TRBD1
V: TRBV15
CDR3: CATSREGTVYEQYF
DNA: TGTGCCACCAGCAGAGAAGGGACAGTCTACGAGCAGTACTTC

size: NA
J: TRBJ1-1
length: 13
D: TRBD1
V: TRBV5-4
CDR3: CASSFRGQSEAFF
DNA: TGTGCCAGCAGCTTCAGGGGACAGAGTGAAGCTTTCTTT

size: few
J: TRBJ2-7
length: 17
D: TRBD2
V: TRBV4-2
CDR3: CASSQRAPGEGTYEQYF
DNA: TGTGCCAGCAGCCAAAGGGCCCCCGGGGAGGGGACCTACGAGCAGTACTTC

size: NA
J: TRBJ1-1
length: 15
D: NA
V: TRBV6-5
CDR3: CASSPNLPGNTEAFF
DNA: TGTGCCAGCAGTCCCAATCTTCCGGGGAACACTGAAGCTTTCTTT

size: NA
J: TRBJ2-7
length: 14
D: NA
V: TRBV2
CDR3: CASSGGQDPYEQYF
DNA: TGTGCCTCCTCGGGGGGACAGGACCCCTACGAGCAGTACTTC

size: NA
J: TRBJ1-5
length: 16
D: TRBD1
V: TRBV19
CDR3: CASSISGQGRNQPQHF
DNA: TGTGCCAGTAGTATATCAGGACAGGGAAGGAATCAGCCCCAGCATTTT

size: NA
J: TRBJ2-1
length: 15
D: NA
V: TRBV5-1
CDR3: CASSLRGGAINEQFF
DNA: TGCGCCAGCAGCTTGAGGGGCGGGGCTATCAATGAGCAGTTCTTC